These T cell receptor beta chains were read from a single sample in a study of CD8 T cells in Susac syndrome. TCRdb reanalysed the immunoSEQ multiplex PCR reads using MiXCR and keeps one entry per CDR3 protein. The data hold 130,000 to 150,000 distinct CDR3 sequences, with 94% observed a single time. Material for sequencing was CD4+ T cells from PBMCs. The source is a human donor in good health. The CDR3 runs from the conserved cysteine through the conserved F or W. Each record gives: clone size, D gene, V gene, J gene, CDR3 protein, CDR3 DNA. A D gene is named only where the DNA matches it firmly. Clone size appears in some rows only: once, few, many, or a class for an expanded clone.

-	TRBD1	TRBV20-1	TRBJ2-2	CSAREDRAAGELFF	TGCAGTGCTAGAGAGGACAGGGCGGCCGGGGAGCTGTTTTTT
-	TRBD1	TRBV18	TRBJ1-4	CASSPRDRTNEKLFF	TGTGCCAGCTCACCTCGGGACAGAACTAATGAAAAACTGTTTTTT
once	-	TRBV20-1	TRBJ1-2	CSARDLAASNYGYTF	TGCAGTGCTAGAGATCTGGCAGCCTCTAACTATGGCTACACCTTC
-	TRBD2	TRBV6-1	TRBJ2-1	CASSGLAGGYNEQFF	TGTGCCAGCAGTGGCCTAGCGGGAGGTTACAATGAGCAGTTCTTC
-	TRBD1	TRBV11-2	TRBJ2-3	CASSLRWRTGGTTSTDTQYF	TGTGCCAGCAGCTTAAGGTGGAGGACAGGGGGTACAACTAGCACAGATACGCAGTATTTT
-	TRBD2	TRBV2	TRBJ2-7	CASKGTSGRHEQYF	TGTGCCAGCAAAGGCACTAGCGGAAGACACGAGCAGTACTTC
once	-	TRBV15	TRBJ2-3	CATSGSPDTQYF	TGTGCCACCAGCGGAAGCCCAGATACGCAGTATTTT
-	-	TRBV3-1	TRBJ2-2	CASSHIDTGELFF	TGTGCCAGCAGCCACATAGACACCGGGGAGCTGTTTTTT
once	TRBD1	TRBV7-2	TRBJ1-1	CASSLGGQGFKAFF	TGTGCCAGCAGCTTAGGGGGACAGGGTTTCAAAGCTTTCTTT
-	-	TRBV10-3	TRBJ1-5	CAISSGQPNQPQHF	TGTGCCATCAGTTCTGGACAGCCAAATCAGCCCCAGCATTTT
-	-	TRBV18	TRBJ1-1	CASSREGWEAFF	TGTGCCAGCTCACGGGAAGGATGGGAAGCTTTCTTT
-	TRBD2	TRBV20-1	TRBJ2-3	CSAHLAGRTDTQYF	TGCAGTGCACACCTAGCGGGAAGGACAGATACGCAGTATTTT
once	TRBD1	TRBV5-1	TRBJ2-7	CASSTGRDRGLSYEQYF	TGCGCCAGCAGCACGGGTCGGGACAGGGGGCTGTCCTACGAGCAGTACTTC
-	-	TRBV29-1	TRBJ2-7	CSVVGGQLEQYF	TGCAGCGTTGTGGGGGGACAGTTAGAGCAGTACTTC
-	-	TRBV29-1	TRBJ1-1	CSVVGVEGAFF	TGCAGCGTTGTGGGTGTTGAGGGGGCTTTCTTT
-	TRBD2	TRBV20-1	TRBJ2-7	CSASDTSGGYEQYF	TGCAGTGCTAGTGACACTAGCGGGGGCTACGAGCAGTACTTC
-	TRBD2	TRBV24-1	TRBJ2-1	CATSDRLAASYNEQFF	TGTGCCACCAGTGACCGCCTAGCGGCCTCCTACAATGAGCAGTTCTTC
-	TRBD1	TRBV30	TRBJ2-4	CAWSVRGLRNIQYF	TGTGCCTGGAGTGTAAGGGGGCTGAGAAACATTCAGTACTTC
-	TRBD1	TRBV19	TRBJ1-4	CASSTGKLSGTGHEKLFF	TGTGCCAGTAGTACCGGGAAGTTGAGCGGGACAGGACATGAAAAACTGTTTTTT
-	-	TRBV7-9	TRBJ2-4	CASSRGVENIQYF	TGTGCCAGCAGCCGTGGGGTGGAAAACATTCAGTACTTC
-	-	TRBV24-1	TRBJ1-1	CATSDPGQEAFF	TGTGCCACCAGTGATCCCGGACAAGAAGCTTTCTTT
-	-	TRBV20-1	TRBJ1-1	CSARRTGTRNTEAFF	TGCAGTGCTAGACGTACCGGGACACGGAACACTGAAGCTTTCTTT
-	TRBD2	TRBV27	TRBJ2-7	CASSLYGLAGNSYEQYF	TGTGCCAGCAGTTTATACGGACTAGCGGGCAACTCCTACGAGCAGTACTTC
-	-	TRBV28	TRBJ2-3	CASSLTLQSTDTQYF	TGTGCCAGCAGTTTGACGTTACAAAGCACAGATACGCAGTATTTT
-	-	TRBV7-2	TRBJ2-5	CASSLVGVTQGTQYF	TGTGCCAGCAGCTTAGTAGGGGTGACGCAAGGGACCCAGTACTTC
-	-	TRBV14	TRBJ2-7	CASSHGGWAHEQYF	TGTGCCAGCAGCCATGGAGGGTGGGCCCACGAGCAGTACTTC
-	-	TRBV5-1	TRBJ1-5	CASSLAGGYNQPQHF	TGCGCCAGCAGCTTGGCAGGCGGATACAATCAGCCCCAGCATTTT
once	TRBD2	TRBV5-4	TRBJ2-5	CASSSPGLAGGPFHKTQYF	TGTGCCAGCAGCTCGCCGGGACTAGCGGGAGGGCCGTTTCATAAGACCCAGTACTTC
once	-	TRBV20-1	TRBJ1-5	CSARDLWAGPAGEHF	TGCAGTGCTAGAGATCTTTGGGCGGGCCCCGCGGGAGAGCATTTT
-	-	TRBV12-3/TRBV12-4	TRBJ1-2	CASSNRNYGYTF	TGTGCCAGCAGTAACAGGAATTATGGCTACACCTTC
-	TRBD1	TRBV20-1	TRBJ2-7	CSASQDRDEQYF	TGCAGTGCTTCACAAGACAGGGACGAGCAGTACTTC
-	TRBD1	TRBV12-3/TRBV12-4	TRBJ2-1	CASSLRGAQGVYNEQFF	TGTGCCAGCAGTTTAAGGGGGGCACAGGGGGTTTACAATGAGCAGTTCTTC